The present T cell receptor (beta chain) was sequenced within a study of identical twins. Study-wide points: Analyses based on zero insertions could be partly confounded by invariant MAIT and iNKT cells. Conclusions were drawn cross-sectionally by statistical analysis, without following the same donors.

This CDR3 has 16 amino acids. Germline-derived CDR1 and CDR2 are MNHEY and SMNVEV (reference sequence). V trimming: 5 bases; J trimming: 6 bases; junction bases outside the gene matches: 8. MiXCR, applied by TCRdb to the 5' RACE reads, yields one record per CDR3 protein. This table has around 480,000 distinct CDR3 sequences, 12% to 15% appearing once. This clonotype was detected a few times. Its antigen is unknown. Healthy Caucasian individuals made up all the donors. The sample was also linked to a second study, of yellow fever vaccine responses in identical twins.

This TCR derives from a woman aged 18-35 years in good health. The genes are TRBV27 and TRBJ2-5; 14 bases line up with TRBD2. Material: CD4+ T cells sorted from blood. CDR3 coding DNA: TGTGCCAGCAGTCTTCGACTAGCGGGAGGGGTAAAGACCCAGTACTTC. As protein: CASSLRLAGGVKTQYF.